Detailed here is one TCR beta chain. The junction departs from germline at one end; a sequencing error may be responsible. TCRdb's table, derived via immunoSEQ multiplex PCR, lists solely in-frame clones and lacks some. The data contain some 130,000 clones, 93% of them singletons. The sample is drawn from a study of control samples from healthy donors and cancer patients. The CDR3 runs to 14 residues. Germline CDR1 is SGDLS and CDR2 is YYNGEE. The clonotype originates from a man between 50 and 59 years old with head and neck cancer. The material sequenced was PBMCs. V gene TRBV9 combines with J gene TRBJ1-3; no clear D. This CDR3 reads CANSVAGGGNTIYF. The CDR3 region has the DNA TGTGCCAACAGCGTAGCGGGCGGAGGGAACACCATATATTTT. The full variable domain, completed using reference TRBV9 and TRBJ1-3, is DSGVTQTPKHLITATGQRVTLRCSPRSGDLSVYWYQQSLDQGLQFLIQYYNGEERAKGNILERFSAQQFPDLHSELNLSSLELGDSALYFCANSVAGGGNTIYFGEGSWLTVV.